The rows below give T cell receptor beta chains drawn from one sample of a study of T-cell reconstitution after alpha-beta-depleted transplantation in children. Each CDR3 protein gets one entry after TCRdb re-called the PCR reads with MiXCR. The sample lists 150,000 to 200,000 distinct CDR3 sequences, 5% to 6.5% seen once, with just over 4.5% in the top ten. This specimen was PBMCs, taken before TCRalphabeta/CD19-depleted stem cell transplant. The receptors were sampled from a girl in the first two years of life with combined immunodeficiency, due to receive a stem cell transplant. The CDR3 runs from the conserved cysteine through the conserved F or W. The D gene is left open where the match is weak. The size field reads once, few, many, or a class for an expanded clone.

d_call,v_call,j_call,clone_size,cdr3_nt,cdr3_aa
-,TRBV20-1,TRBJ2-7,many,TGCAGTGCTGGCTTATACGAGCAGTACTTC,CSAGLYEQYF
-,TRBV9,TRBJ2-1,many,TGTGCCAGCAGCGACGGGGGCAGTGTCGCCGGGCAGTTCTTC,CASSDGGSVAGQFF
TRBD2,TRBV9,TRBJ2-5,many,TGTGCCAGCAGCGTAACGCCCGGGGGGATAGAGACCCAGTACTTC,CASSVTPGGIETQYF
-,TRBV5-4,TRBJ2-3,few,TGTGCCAGCAGGCCGTTCGGTGCGGCGGCCAGCACAGATACGCAGTATTTT,CASRPFGAAASTDTQYF
-,TRBV7-9,TRBJ2-7,many,TGTGCCAGCAGCCCCGGACTCATAGACGAGCAGTACTTC,CASSPGLIDEQYF
TRBD1,TRBV5-1,TRBJ2-7,many,TGCGCCAGCAGCTTCCGGACAGGGGCCTACGAGCAGTACTTC,CASSFRTGAYEQYF
-,TRBV13,TRBJ2-1,many,TGTGCCAGCAGCTTCTCGGCTTTCTACAATGAGCAGTTCTTC,CASSFSAFYNEQFF
-,TRBV28,TRBJ2-7,many,TGTGCCAGCAGCCTGCCGGGTGACTTGGGCTACGAGCAGTACTTC,CASSLPGDLGYEQYF
-,TRBV29-1,TRBJ2-2,many,TGCAGCGTTGCCCGACGGACCGGGGAGCTGTTTTTT,CSVARRTGELFF
TRBD1,TRBV4-3,TRBJ1-2,many,TGCGCCAGCAGCCAAGATAGAACAGGGGTTGGCTACACCTTC,CASSQDRTGVGYTF
-,TRBV28,TRBJ2-5,many,TGTGCCAGCAGTACGGACAGGAGGGGTCCGCAAGAGACCCAGTACTTC,CASSTDRRGPQETQYF